Detailed here is one TCR beta chain. V lost 2 bases and J 1 base, leaving 11 bases between the germline ends. This CDR3 has 14 amino acids. The germline gives CDR1 SQVTM, CDR2 ANQGSEA. RNA amounts of about 0.5 to 1 ug underwent reverse transcription with random hexamers. TCRdb processed the immunoSEQ multiplex PCR reads anew with MiXCR; each CDR3 protein has one entry. Of some 130,000 distinct CDR3 sequences listed, less than 95% are singletons. These data are taken from a study of CD8 T cells in Susac syndrome. The sample comprised CD4+ T cells from PBMCs. The genes are TRBV29-1 and TRBJ1-1; D uncertain. This clonotype was obtained from a human donor with multiple sclerosis. The CDR3 coding sequence is TGCAGCGTTGAAAGGATGTACGGGAACACTGAAGCTTTCTTT. Protein: CSVERMYGNTEAFF.